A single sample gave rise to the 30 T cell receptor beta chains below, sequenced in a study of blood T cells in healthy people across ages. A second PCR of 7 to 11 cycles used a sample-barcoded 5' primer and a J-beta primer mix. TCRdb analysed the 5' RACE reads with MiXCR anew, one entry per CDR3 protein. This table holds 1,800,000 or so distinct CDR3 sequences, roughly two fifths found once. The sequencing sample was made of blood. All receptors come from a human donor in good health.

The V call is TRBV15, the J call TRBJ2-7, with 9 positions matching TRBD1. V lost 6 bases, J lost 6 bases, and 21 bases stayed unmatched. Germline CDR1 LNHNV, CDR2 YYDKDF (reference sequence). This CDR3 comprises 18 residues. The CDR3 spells CATRPLNPRDRDVGEQYF. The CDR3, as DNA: TGTGCCACCAGGCCACTAAACCCAAGGGACAGGGATGTGGGCGAGCAGTACTTC.

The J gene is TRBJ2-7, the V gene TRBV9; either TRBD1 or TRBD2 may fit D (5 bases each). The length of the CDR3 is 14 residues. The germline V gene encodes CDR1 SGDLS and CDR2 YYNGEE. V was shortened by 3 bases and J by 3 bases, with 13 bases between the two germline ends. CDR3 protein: CASSGGGGNYEQYF. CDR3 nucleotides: TGTGCCAGCAGCGGAGGTGGGGGAAACTACGAGCAGTACTTC. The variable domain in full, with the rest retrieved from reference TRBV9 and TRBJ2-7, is DSGVTQTPKHLITATGQRVTLRCSPRSGDLSVYWYQQSLDQGLQFLIQYYNGEERAKGNILERFSAQQFPDLHSELNLSSLELGDSALYFCASSGGGGNYEQYFGPGTRLTVT.

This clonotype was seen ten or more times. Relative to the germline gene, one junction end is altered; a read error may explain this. The CDR3 sequence is CASSLVGTDNEQFF. The CDR3 bases are TGTGCCAGCAGCTTAGTCGGGACAGACAATGAGCAGTTCTTC. The chain carries TRBV5-1 and TRBJ2-1; 7 nucleotides match TRBD1. Germline-derived CDR1 and CDR2 are SGHRS and YFSETQ. This CDR3 contains 14 residues.

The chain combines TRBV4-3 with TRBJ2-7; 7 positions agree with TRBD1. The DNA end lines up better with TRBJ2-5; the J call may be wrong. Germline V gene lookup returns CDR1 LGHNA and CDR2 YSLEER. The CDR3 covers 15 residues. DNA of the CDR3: TGCGCCAGCAGCCAGGGGTACAGGGGATGGGAGACCCAGTACTTC. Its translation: CASSQGYRGWETQYF.

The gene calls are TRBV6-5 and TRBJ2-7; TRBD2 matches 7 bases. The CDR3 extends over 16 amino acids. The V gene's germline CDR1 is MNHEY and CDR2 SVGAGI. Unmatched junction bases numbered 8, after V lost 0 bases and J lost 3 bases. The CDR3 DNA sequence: TGTGCCAGCAGTTACTCGGGAGGGGAAAGGAACTACGAGCAGTACTTC. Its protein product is CASSYSGGERNYEQYF.

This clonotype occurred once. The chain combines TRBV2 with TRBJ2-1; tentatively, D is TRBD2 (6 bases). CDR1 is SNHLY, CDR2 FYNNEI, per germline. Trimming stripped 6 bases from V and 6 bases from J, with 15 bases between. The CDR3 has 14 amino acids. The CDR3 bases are TGTGCCAGCAGAGAACTTGGGACTCTCAATGAGCAGTTCTTC. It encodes CASRELGTLNEQFF.

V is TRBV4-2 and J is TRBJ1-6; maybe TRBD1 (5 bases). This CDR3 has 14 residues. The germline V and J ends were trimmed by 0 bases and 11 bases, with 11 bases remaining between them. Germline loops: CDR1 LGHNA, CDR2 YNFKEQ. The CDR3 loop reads CASSQEIQGAPLHF. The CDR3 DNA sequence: TGTGCCAGCAGCCAAGAGATCCAGGGAGCACCCCTCCACTTT.

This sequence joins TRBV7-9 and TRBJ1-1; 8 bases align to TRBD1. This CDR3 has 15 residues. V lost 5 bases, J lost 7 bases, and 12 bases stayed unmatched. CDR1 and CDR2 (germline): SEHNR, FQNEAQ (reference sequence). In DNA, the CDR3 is TGTGCCAGCAGCAACCCGGGGCAGGGGGCGGTTGAAGCTTTCTTT. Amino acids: CASSNPGQGAVEAFF.

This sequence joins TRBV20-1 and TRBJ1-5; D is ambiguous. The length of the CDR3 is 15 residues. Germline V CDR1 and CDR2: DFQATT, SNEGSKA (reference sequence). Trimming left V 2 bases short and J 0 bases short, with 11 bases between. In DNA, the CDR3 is TGCAGTGCTAGACCGTCAGTGTATAGCAATCAGCCCCAGCATTTT. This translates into CSARPSVYSNQPQHF.

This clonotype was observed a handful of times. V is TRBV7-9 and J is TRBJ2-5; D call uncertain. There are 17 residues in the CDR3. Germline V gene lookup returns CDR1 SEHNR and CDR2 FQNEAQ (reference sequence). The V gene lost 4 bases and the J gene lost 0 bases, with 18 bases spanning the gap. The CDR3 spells CASSSDSDGPYQETQYF. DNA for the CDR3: TGTGCCAGCAGCTCAGATTCGGACGGCCCGTACCAAGAGACCCAGTACTTC.

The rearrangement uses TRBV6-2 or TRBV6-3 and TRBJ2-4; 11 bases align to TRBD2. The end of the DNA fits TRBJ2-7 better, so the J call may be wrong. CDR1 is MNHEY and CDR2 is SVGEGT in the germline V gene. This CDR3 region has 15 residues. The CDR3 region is CASSRLAGNNYEQYF. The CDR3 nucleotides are TGTGCCAGCAGTCGACTAGCGGGGAACAACTACGAGCAGTACTTC.

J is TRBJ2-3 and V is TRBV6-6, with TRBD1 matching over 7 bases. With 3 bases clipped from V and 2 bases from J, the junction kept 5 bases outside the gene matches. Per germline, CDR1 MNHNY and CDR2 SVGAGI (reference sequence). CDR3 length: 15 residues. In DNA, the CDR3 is TGTGCCAGCAGTTATGGGGACAGCTTCACAGATACGCAGTATTTT. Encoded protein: CASSYGDSFTDTQYF.

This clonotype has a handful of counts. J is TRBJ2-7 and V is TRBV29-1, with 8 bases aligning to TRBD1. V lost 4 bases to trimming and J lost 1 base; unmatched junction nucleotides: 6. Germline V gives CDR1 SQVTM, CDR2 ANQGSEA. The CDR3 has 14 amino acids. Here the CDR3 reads CSVGRQGRSYEQYF. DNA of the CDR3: TGCAGCGTTGGCCGACAGGGGCGTTCCTACGAGCAGTACTTC.

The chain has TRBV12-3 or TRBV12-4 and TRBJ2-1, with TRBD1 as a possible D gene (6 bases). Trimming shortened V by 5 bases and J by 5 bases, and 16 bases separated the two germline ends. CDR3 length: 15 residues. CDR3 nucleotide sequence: TGTGCCAGCAGTCCAGGGGTAAGGTCCCACAATGAGCAGTTCTTC. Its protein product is CASSPGVRSHNEQFF.

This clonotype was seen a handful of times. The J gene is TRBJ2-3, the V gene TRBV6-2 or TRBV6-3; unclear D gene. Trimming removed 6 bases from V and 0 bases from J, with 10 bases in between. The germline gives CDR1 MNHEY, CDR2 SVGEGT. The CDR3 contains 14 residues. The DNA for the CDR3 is TGTGCCAGCAGACTACAAACTAGCACAGATACGCAGTATTTT. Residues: CASRLQTSTDTQYF.

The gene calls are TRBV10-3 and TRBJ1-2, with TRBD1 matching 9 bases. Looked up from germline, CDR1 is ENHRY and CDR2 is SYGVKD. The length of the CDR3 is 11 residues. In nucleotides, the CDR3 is TGTGTCACTACAGGGGGCGATGGCTACACCTTC. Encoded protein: CVTTGGDGYTF.

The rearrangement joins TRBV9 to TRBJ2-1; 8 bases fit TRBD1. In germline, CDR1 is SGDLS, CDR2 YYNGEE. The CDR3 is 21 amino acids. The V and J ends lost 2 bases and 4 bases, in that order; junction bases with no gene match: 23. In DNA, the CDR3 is TGTGCCAGCAGCGTCGCCCAAGAAGGACAGGGTGTACTAAACGCGTACAATGAGCAGTTCTTC. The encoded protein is CASSVAQEGQGVLNAYNEQFF.

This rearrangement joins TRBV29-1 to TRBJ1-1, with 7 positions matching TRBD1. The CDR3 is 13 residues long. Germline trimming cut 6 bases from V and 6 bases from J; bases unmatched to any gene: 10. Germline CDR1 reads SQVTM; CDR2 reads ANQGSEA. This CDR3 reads CSVGTEGGSEAFF. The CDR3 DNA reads TGCAGCGTGGGGACAGAGGGTGGCTCTGAAGCTTTCTTT.

The CDR3 sequence is CASSPGFSGDEQFF. The CDR3 nucleotides are TGTGCCAGCAGCCCAGGGTTCTCGGGCGATGAGCAGTTCTTC. The V call is TRBV7-3, the J call TRBJ2-1, with D possibly being TRBD1 (5 bases). The V gene's germline CDR1 is SGHTA and CDR2 FQGTGA. The CDR3 sequence is 14 residues long. Trimming pared 5 bases from V and 8 bases from J, leaving 16 bases between.

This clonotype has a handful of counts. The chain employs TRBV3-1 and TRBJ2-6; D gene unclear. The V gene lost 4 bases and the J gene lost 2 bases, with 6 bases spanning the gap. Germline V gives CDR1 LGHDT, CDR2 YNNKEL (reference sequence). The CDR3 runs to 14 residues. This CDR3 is CASSRETGANVLTF. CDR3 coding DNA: TGTGCCAGCAGCCGGGAAACTGGGGCCAACGTCCTGACTTTC.

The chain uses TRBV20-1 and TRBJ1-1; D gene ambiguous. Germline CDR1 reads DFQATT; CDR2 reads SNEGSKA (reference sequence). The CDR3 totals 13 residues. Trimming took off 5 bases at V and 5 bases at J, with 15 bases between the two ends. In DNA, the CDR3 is TGCAGTGCTTCTGCGGAGTCCGGGACTGAAGCTTTCTTT. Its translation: CSASAESGTEAFF.

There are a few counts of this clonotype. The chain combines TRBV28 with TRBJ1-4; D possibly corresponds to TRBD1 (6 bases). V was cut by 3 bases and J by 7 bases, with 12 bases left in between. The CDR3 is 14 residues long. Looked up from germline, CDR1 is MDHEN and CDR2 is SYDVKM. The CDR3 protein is CASSFVGGGEKLFF. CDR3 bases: TGTGCCAGCAGTTTCGTGGGGGGCGGTGAAAAACTGTTTTTT.

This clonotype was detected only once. The CDR3 DNA reads TGTGCCATCAGTGAGAGCGGGACAGAGAACACCGGGGAGCTGTTTTTT. Its protein is CAISESGTENTGELFF. The V and J genes are TRBV10-3 and TRBJ2-2; D is possibly TRBD1 or TRBD2 (7 bases each). V lost 2 bases, J lost 1 base, and 11 bases lay in between. The germline V gene encodes CDR1 ENHRY and CDR2 SYGVKD. This CDR3 is 16 amino acids long.

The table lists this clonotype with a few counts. For the CDR3, the DNA is TGTGCCACCAGCAGAGATACTTGGGAGACCCAGTACTTC. It encodes CATSRDTWETQYF. This sequence joins TRBV15 and TRBJ2-5; D remains unclear. This CDR3 contains 13 residues. Germline assignment: CDR1 LNHNV and CDR2 YYDKDF (reference sequence). Deletions cut 0 bases from V and 5 bases from J, with 7 bases between.

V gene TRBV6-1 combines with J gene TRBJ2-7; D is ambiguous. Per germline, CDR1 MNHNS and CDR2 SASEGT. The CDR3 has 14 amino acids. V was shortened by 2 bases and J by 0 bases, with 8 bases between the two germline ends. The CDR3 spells CASSELRSSYEQYF. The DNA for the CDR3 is TGTGCCAGCAGTGAACTGAGGAGCTCCTACGAGCAGTACTTC.

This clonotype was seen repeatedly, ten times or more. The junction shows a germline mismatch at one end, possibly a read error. CDR3 nucleotides: TGCAGCGTCGAACCTTACAGTGAGCAGTTCTTC. It translates to CSVEPYSEQFF. The rearrangement joins TRBV29-1 to TRBJ2-1; unclear D gene. This CDR3 has 11 residues. Germline V gene data show CDR1 as SQVTM and CDR2 as ANQGSEA.

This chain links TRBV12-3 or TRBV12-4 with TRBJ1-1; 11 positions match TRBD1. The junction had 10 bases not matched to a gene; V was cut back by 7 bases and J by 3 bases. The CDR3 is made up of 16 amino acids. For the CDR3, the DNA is TGTGCCAGCAACCCGGGACAGGGGGGCTCGGACACTGAAGCTTTCTTT. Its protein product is CASNPGQGGSDTEAFF.

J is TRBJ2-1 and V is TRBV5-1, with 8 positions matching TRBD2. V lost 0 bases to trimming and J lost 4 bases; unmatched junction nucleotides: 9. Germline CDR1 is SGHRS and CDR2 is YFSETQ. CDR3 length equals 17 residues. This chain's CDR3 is CASSLALTGGRYNEQFF. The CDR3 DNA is TGCGCCAGCAGCTTGGCCTTAACGGGGGGGCGGTACAATGAGCAGTTCTTC.

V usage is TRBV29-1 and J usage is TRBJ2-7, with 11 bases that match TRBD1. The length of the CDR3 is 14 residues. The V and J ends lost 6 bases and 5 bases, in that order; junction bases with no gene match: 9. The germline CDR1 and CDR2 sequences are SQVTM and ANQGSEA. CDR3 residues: CSVQPGQGVHEQYF. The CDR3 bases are TGCAGCGTCCAACCGGGACAGGGGGTCCACGAGCAGTACTTC.

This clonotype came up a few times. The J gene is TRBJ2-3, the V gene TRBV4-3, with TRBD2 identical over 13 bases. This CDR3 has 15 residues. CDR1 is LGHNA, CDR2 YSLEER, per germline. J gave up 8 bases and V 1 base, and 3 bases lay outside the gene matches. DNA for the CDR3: TGCGCCAGCAGCCAAGGACTAGCGGGGGGCGGTACGCAGTATTTT. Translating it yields CASSQGLAGGGTQYF.